This TCR beta chain is drawn from a study of shared clonotypes between healthy human individuals (TCRdb year 2020). For context, the study as a whole: A few men and two women, aged 18 to 49 years, made up the cohort. Per donor, three plates each were used for CD4 naive and CD4 memory, two for CD8 naive, and one for CD8 memory. To estimate repertoire size and how much clonotypes are shared between individuals, the study performed deep sequencing of blood TCR repertoires from about five healthy adults. To increase sequencing depth and limit assay-specific biases, TCR repertoire library preparation and sequencing were carried out by different laboratories using diverse techniques. Each donor's leukapheresis produced roughly between roughly 0.85 and 9.5 billion PBMCs. Study-level results and caveats: Larger estimated clonotype richness was generally found for naive subsets than for memory subsets. Sampling was restricted to blood, and TCR repertoires in tissues likely differ from the TCR repertoires found in blood. Pairwise subsampling led to the expectation that sequencing depth would affect the degree of clonotype sharing among donors. The genetic and exposure-history diversity represented was limited by the small number of donors. Compared with non-shared clonotypes, clonotypes shared by all four sorted-subset donors had higher generation probabilities. Across four donors, 4.5% to 6.5% of naive CD4, roughly 3.5% of naive CD8, 2% to 2.5% of memory CD4, and under 0.45% of memory CD8 clonotypes were shared. Incomplete sequencing was indicated by rarefaction of sorted-subset datasets, despite the large sequencing depth.

TCR CDR3 regions were amplified from genomic DNA by multiplex PCR using the deep immunoSEQ assay. Extracted genomic DNA from each cell subset was spread evenly across all wells of several immunoSEQ 96-well plates, with each plate serving as a replicate. Each replicate PCR for sorted subsets received about 0.2 ug genomic DNA, equal to about 30,000 T cell genomes. The purified libraries were quantified using a Qubit 3.0 fluorometer, sized with a Bioanalyzer 2100, and then quantified again using the KAPA Library Quantification kit. Every immunoSEQ 96-well plate was sequenced on a separate single-read 150-cycle Illumina NextSeq 550 flow cell. For the original study's pipeline: The immunoSEQ output contained only junctional sequences without quality scores, so filtering could not match that applied to full-length reads. To assign V/J genes and CDR3, sequences were annotated against IMGT germline references using PyIR, a Python wrapper for IgBLAST v1.9. Reads with weak V/J assignments (E-value above 1e-6), missing CDR3, stop codons, out-of-frame junctions, or ambiguous translated residues were removed. V3J clonotypes were defined by identical inferred V gene, J gene, and CDR3 amino acid sequence. To compute the percentage overlap between repertoires, the number of shared unique clonotypes was divided by the size of the smaller repertoire. Repertoire richness was assessed with RTK rarefaction, the Chao1 estimator, and Recon v2.1 estimates of unobserved clonotypes. For all TCRbeta clonotypes obtained by the gDNA method from several donors, generation probabilities were computed with OLGA. TCRdb provides this immuneACCESS table in a form limited to in-frame rearrangements. Some clones are lacking; in checked studies, under half of them reflect an unresolved V gene, and why the rest are absent is not known. The DNA was the basis for D and trimming; V, J and clone size are from that table. The sample profile shows roughly 2,500,000 clones; 93% of them were found once. The ten largest clonotypes hold approximately 0.35% of the sample.

Healthy HIV-negative adults with no recently reported acute infections or vaccinations were included as donors. Every donor was a Caucasian adult residing in Nashville, Tennessee, USA. CD4+ T cells were enriched by magnetic negative selection, after which naive cells were positively selected on CD45RA and the negative fraction was taken as the memory subset. After blood collection by leukapheresis, PBMCs were isolated using Ficoll-Histopaque density gradient centrifugation and then cryopreserved in the vapor phase of liquid nitrogen. Analytical flow cytometry was used to check the purity and quantity of every magnetically sorted T cell population. From each sorted fraction, genomic DNA was isolated and quantified by UV absorbance on a Nanodrop 2000c. Sequences MNHEY (CDR1) and SMNVEV (CDR2) are obtained from the germline V gene (reference sequence). The germline ends are 8 bases apart after V is trimmed by 4 bases and J by 1 base. The CDR3 contains 14 residues, cysteine and phenylalanine counted. Just CDR3 DNA is preserved here, 42 bases in frame from base 1.

For this clone: The antigen it binds to is not known. Base qualities are missing; no much larger clone stands one base away.

The TCR originated in a young man in good health. Some clones in this sample may be carry-over from other donors' samples. This chain joins TRBV27 to TRBJ2-1; TRBD2 is a possible D gene, resting on 6 matching bases. Sample: naive CD4+ T cells from PBMCs. Reading the label with the study, this specimen's cell subset or site is: CD45RA+ positively selected. The nucleotide sequence reads as follows: TGTGCCAGCAGTTCCGGGACTTCCTACAATGAGCAGTTCTTC. Its coded protein is CASSSGTSYNEQFF.